This TCR beta chain was observed in a study of chronic HIV infection and antiretroviral therapy. This clonotype was found many times. MiXCR, run by TCRdb on the 5' RACE reads, gives a single entry per CDR3 protein. The repertoire holds tens of thousands of distinct CDR3 sequences, with approximately 7.4% as singletons. J gave up 2 bases and V 5 bases, and 14 bases lay outside the gene matches. The CDR3 is made up of 17 amino acids. Looked up from germline, CDR1 is MNHEY and CDR2 is SVGEGT. The receptor was isolated from an adult who had HIV and had not received antiretroviral therapy, or was an uninfected healthy control (not recorded which). The sequencing input was peripheral blood. The rearrangement links TRBV6-2 or TRBV6-3 to TRBJ1-1, with TRBD1 matching 7 bases. As DNA, the CDR3 is TGTGCCAGCAGTCGAATCGACGCCGGGACAGCAAACACTGAAGCTTTCTTT. This gives the protein CASSRIDAGTANTEAFF.